This T cell receptor beta chain was documented in a study of blood T cells in healthy people across ages. A sample-barcoded 5' primer and a J-beta primer mix were used in a second PCR of about 7 to 12 cycles. Every individual sample yielded 2.5 million or more paired-end reads (each containing CDR3). TCRdb re-called the 5' RACE reads with MiXCR, one entry per CDR3 protein. The sample records some 1.5 million distinct CDR3 sequences, less than 45% being singletons. This clonotype was recorded at least ten times. The CDR3 is made up of 16 amino acids. V was pared by 0 bases and J by 4 bases, with 15 bases between. Germline V gene data show CDR1 as SGHRS and CDR2 as YFSETQ.

The sample was blood. V is TRBV5-1 and J is TRBJ2-3, with a tentative D call TRBD1 (6 bases). The receptor was derived from a woman between 18 and 29 years old in good health. This CDR3 is CASSLGGRGYADTQYF. The CDR3, as DNA: TGCGCCAGCAGCTTGGGCGGCAGGGGATACGCAGATACGCAGTATTTT.